Included here is one T cell receptor (beta chain) sequence, with context. Its antigen is unknown. The sample belongs to a study of regulatory and conventional T cells in RAG deficiency. Whole-study results and caveats: Sorted Omenn CD25-high CD127-low cells may not be bona fide Tregs. Omenn patients showed >85% Treg-Tconv overlap and shorter CDR3 lengths. Shannon entropy fell and Simpson indices rose in RAG-deficient patients.

Genomic DNA came from blood conventional CD4+ T cells gated CD25-low CD127-high. Only in-frame clones appear in the TCRdb table, and some are missing; sequencing was by immunoSEQ multiplex PCR. The sample lists about 50,000 clones, 85% to 90% occurring once. This CDR3 contains 15 residues. With 1 base removed from V and 1 base from J, the gap between germline ends came to 8 bases. Germline values: CDR1 KGHSH, CDR2 LQKENI. The sample was also reused in another study, on regulatory T cells. That work states: Amplification used 52 TRBV primers and 13 TRBJ primers.

The sequence was collected from a human donor in good health. The chain recombines TRBV18 with TRBJ1-5; no clear D gene. The sample comprised CD4+ effector T cells sorted from blood. In DNA, the CDR3 is TGTGCCAGCTCACCACGAGGCCAGAGCAATCAGCCCCAGCATTTT. It codes for CASSPRGQSNQPQHF.